This is a list of T cell receptor beta chains from one sample in a study of T cell changes during pregnancy in multiple sclerosis. The repertoire was sequenced with immunoSEQ multiplex PCR; TCRdb's copy has only in-frame clones and lacks some. The table shows approximately 50,000 clones, with roughly 95% occurring only once. The material sequenced was CD4+ T cells from peripheral blood mononuclear cells, taken in the third trimester of pregnancy. The receptors here all came from a female donor with multiple sclerosis, enrolled in a pregnancy study. The CDR3 runs from the conserved cysteine through the conserved F or W. The D gene is left open where the match is weak. Some rows mark clone size as missing; the rest say once, few, many or name a class of expanded clone.

TRBV19	-	-	TRBJ1-2	CASSIWGANYGYTF	TGTGCCAGTAGTATTTGGGGGGCTAACTATGGCTACACCTTC
TRBV5-4	TRBD1	-	TRBJ2-5	CASSRGTGIQETQYF	TGTGCCAGCAGCCGCGGGACAGGGATCCAAGAGACCCAGTACTTC
TRBV27	-	-	TRBJ1-2	CVASRGFGYGYTF	TGTGTCGCATCGAGGGGGTTCGGCTATGGCTACACCTTC
TRBV10-3	-	few	TRBJ1-6	CAINQGMTSPLHF	TGTGCCATCAATCAGGGGATGACTTCACCCCTCCACTTT
TRBV10-3	TRBD1	-	TRBJ1-3	CAINADRASSGNTIYF	TGTGCCATCAATGCCGACAGGGCAAGCTCTGGAAACACCATATATTTT
TRBV5-5	-	-	TRBJ1-2	CASSATAELYGYTF	TGTGCCAGCAGCGCCACAGCGGAACTCTATGGCTACACCTTC
TRBV11-3	TRBD2	-	TRBJ2-1	CASSLGGRGSYNEQFF	TGTGCCAGCAGCTTAGGCGGGAGGGGATCCTACAATGAGCAGTTCTTC
TRBV19	-	-	TRBJ1-6	CASRRELGVLNSPLHF	TGTGCCAGTAGGCGGGAACTTGGGGTTCTGAATTCACCCCTCCACTTT
TRBV9	-	-	TRBJ1-3	CASSESFSGNTIYF	TGTGCCAGCAGCGAAAGCTTCTCTGGAAACACCATATATTTT
TRBV7-9	TRBD2	-	TRBJ2-1	CASSLRASGGLSAEQFF	TGTGCCAGCAGCTTAAGGGCTAGCGGGGGTCTCTCCGCTGAGCAGTTCTTC
TRBV5-6	TRBD1	-	TRBJ2-2	CASSLTGGGGELFF	TGTGCCAGCAGCTTGACAGGGGGCGGCGGGGAGCTGTTTTTT
TRBV6-5	-	-	TRBJ2-2	CASSYGGGSAGELFF	TGTGCCAGCAGTTACGGAGGGGGCTCAGCCGGGGAGCTGTTTTTT
TRBV5-1	TRBD2	once	TRBJ2-2	CASSSGLAEYTGELFF	TGCGCCAGCAGCTCGGGACTAGCGGAGTACACCGGGGAGCTGTTTTTT
TRBV19	TRBD1	-	TRBJ1-2	CASSPQGGKGYTF	TGTGCCAGTAGCCCCCAAGGGGGCAAAGGCTACACCTTC
TRBV19	TRBD1	once	TRBJ2-1	CASSSSQGASNEQFF	TGTGCCAGTAGTTCGTCACAGGGGGCAAGCAATGAGCAGTTCTTC
TRBV5-1	TRBD2	-	TRBJ2-3	CASSTGLADTDTQYF	TGCGCCAGCAGCACGGGACTAGCGGACACAGATACGCAGTATTTT
TRBV5-1	TRBD1	-	TRBJ2-6	CANPDREYSGANVLTF	TGCGCCAACCCTGACAGGGAGTACTCTGGGGCCAACGTCCTGACTTTC
TRBV5-1	TRBD2	-	TRBJ2-1	CASSLAGTSGQSSYNEQFF	TGCGCCAGCAGCTTGGCGGGGACTAGCGGGCAGTCTTCCTACAATGAGCAGTTCTTC
TRBV5-1	-	-	TRBJ2-5	CASSLEGGRDQYF	TGCGCCAGCAGCTTGGAGGGTGGTCGGGACCAGTACTTC
TRBV18	-	-	TRBJ2-1	CASSPQGGGNEQFF	TGTGCCAGCTCACCACAGGGGGGAGGGAATGAGCAGTTCTTC